The T cell receptor beta chain described here comes from a study of T cell repertoires in cytomegalovirus infection. Across the study: Based on public TCR beta signatures, there were indications of CMV infection and of a matching HLA type. Broader study findings: Clonotype analysis showed dominance of the ex vivo response by HLA-C-restricted CMV-specific TCR beta clonotypes. There were carriers of CMV plus the relevant HLA, and cumulative public TCR beta family frequency identified them.

About this clonotype: No antigen is known for it.

From the reads, TCRdb called clonotypes with MiXCR, one entry per CDR3 protein. The sample lists fewer than 400,000 distinct CDR3 sequences, 15% to 20% occurring once. CDR1 and CDR2 (germline): DFQATT, SNEGSKA (reference sequence). The CDR3 consists of 16 residues. Unmatched junction bases numbered 15, after V lost 5 bases and J lost 7 bases. The material sequenced was PBMCs. The rearrangement links TRBV20-1 to TRBJ2-1, with TRBD2 matching over 9 bases. The receptor was isolated from a human donor in good health (CMV status not recorded). Some clones in this sample may be carry-over from other donors' samples. The CDR3 region is CSASGGSLAGTNEQFF. Written as DNA, the CDR3 is TGCAGTGCTTCAGGAGGGTCGCTAGCGGGGACGAATGAGCAGTTCTTC.